The 6 T cell receptor beta chains below come from one sample, sequenced in a study of T cell changes during pregnancy in multiple sclerosis. Generated by immunoSEQ multiplex PCR, the TCRdb table keeps only in-frame clones and is missing some. Among roughly 75,000 clones listed, approximately 94% were seen once. Here the sequenced sample was peripheral blood, taken after pregnancy. These TCRs come from a female donor in good health, enrolled as a control in a pregnancy study.

The chain combines TRBV7-6 with TRBJ2-3; TRBD1 matches 8 bases. With 3 bases clipped from V and 1 base from J, the junction kept 3 bases outside the gene matches. The CDR3 has 15 residues. Germline CDR1 is SGHVS and CDR2 is FNYEAQ. In DNA form, the CDR3 reads TGTGCCAGCAGCTTTGGACAGGGTGGCACAGATACGCAGTATTTT. Translating gives CASSFGQGGTDTQYF.

The CDR3 reads CASSPTYGAHSYEQYF. Written as DNA, the CDR3 is TGTGCCAGCAGCCCCACCTATGGGGCCCACTCCTACGAGCAGTACTTC. The gene calls are TRBV7-9 and TRBJ2-7; weak D call: TRBD1 (5 bases). CDR1 and CDR2 from the germline V gene are SEHNR and FQNEAQ (reference sequence). The CDR3 consists of 16 residues. V was trimmed by 5 bases and J by 0 bases, leaving 17 bases between them.

The V gene is TRBV30, the J gene TRBJ2-2; perhaps TRBD1 as D (5 bases). The germline gives CDR1 GTSNPN, CDR2 SVGIG (reference sequence). Trimming removed 0 bases at V and 8 bases at J, with 16 bases between. The CDR3 extends over 15 amino acids. The CDR3 loop reads CAWSVLLAGAGELFF. The CDR3 DNA reads TGTGCCTGGAGTGTACTGTTAGCTGGGGCTGGGGAGCTGTTTTTT.

The CDR3 is CASSLSGTGLLDTQYF. CDR3 in DNA: TGTGCCAGCAGCTTATCCGGGACAGGGTTACTAGATACGCAGTATTTT. This chain connects TRBV7-2 to TRBJ2-3; 9 positions agree with TRBD1. This CDR3 contains 16 residues. J lost 5 bases, V lost 2 bases, and 8 bases had no gene match. Looked up from germline, CDR1 is SGHTA and CDR2 is FQGNSA.

This clone was counted a single time. This chain links TRBV11-3 with TRBJ2-7, with D maybe TRBD1 (6 bases). Germline-derived CDR1 and CDR2 are SGHNT and YENEEA. V gave up 0 bases and J gave up 0 bases, with 15 bases separating them. The CDR3 sequence is 17 residues long. The DNA for the CDR3 is TGTGCCAGCAGCTTAGAGGTAGACAGGCCGAGCTCCTACGAGCAGTACTTC. Residues: CASSLEVDRPSSYEQYF.

The chain has TRBV18 and TRBJ2-7, with D unclear. With 3 bases removed from V and 0 bases from J, the gap between germline ends came to 12 bases. Germline V lookup: CDR1 KGHSH, CDR2 LQKENI. The CDR3 loop spans 15 amino acids. The chain's CDR3 is CASSPRQKTSYEQYF. In nucleotides, the CDR3 is TGTGCCAGCTCACCGAGGCAGAAGACCTCCTACGAGCAGTACTTC. Looking up the rest from reference TRBV18 and TRBJ2-7 gives the full variable domain: NAGVMQNPRHLVRRRGQEARLRCSPMKGHSHVYWYRQLPEEGLKFMVYLQKENIIDESGMPKERFSAEFPKEGPSILRIQQVVRGDSAAYFCASSPRQKTSYEQYFGPGTRLTVT.